A selection of T cell receptor beta chains follows, all from one sample in a study of cytomegalovirus exposure and HLA in healthy donors. Profiled with immunoSEQ multiplex PCR; TCRdb holds only in-frame clones, not every one. Of around 160,000 clones detected, around 73% appear once; the ten largest clones hold more than 1.2%. Sequences were obtained from PBMCs. The receptors come from a male donor in good health and CMV-seronegative. Both conserved end residues are part of each CDR3. A D gene is named only where the DNA matches it firmly. Size tells how often a clone was seen (once, few, many) or the class of an expanded clone, and some rows leave it out.

clone_size	v_call	j_call	d_call	cdr3_length	cdr3_aa	cdr3_nt
-	TRBV2	TRBJ2-6	-	17	CASSEGTLSSGANVLTF	TGTGCCAGCAGTGAAGGCACCCTTAGCTCTGGGGCCAACGTCCTGACTTTC
-	TRBV19	TRBJ2-2	TRBD1	18	CASGARAGGFANTGELFF	TGTGCCAGTGGAGCTAGGGCAGGGGGTTTTGCGAACACCGGGGAGCTGTTTTTT
-	TRBV28	TRBJ2-7	TRBD2	13	CASSLGGVYEQYF	TGTGCCAGCAGTTTAGGGGGGGTCTACGAGCAGTACTTC
once	TRBV2	TRBJ2-7	TRBD1	15	CASSELPQGADEQYF	TGTGCCAGCAGTGAACTTCCACAGGGGGCCGACGAGCAGTACTTC
-	TRBV6-5	TRBJ1-1	-	16	CASSYMRGAGGSEAFF	TGTGCCAGCAGTTACATGCGGGGGGCGGGTGGTTCTGAAGCTTTCTTT
-	TRBV7-9	TRBJ2-7	-	13	CASTFPGRDEQYF	TGTGCCAGCACCTTCCCGGGAAGGGACGAGCAGTACTTC
-	TRBV4-3	TRBJ1-4	TRBD1	15	CASSRRRRGQEKLFF	TGCGCCAGCAGCCGCCGGAGGAGGGGGCAGGAAAAACTGTTTTTT
-	TRBV28	TRBJ1-6	TRBD1	14	CASSSGGNNSPLHF	TGTGCCAGCAGCTCAGGGGGGAATAATTCACCCCTCCACTTT
-	TRBV19	TRBJ1-3	-	13	CATGWGAGNTIYF	TGTGCCACCGGTTGGGGGGCTGGAAACACCATATATTTT
-	TRBV2	TRBJ2-7	-	12	CASSEGRYEQYF	TGTGCCAGCAGTGAAGGCCGGTACGAGCAGTACTTC
-	TRBV7-6	TRBJ1-4	-	13	CASSLAMSEKLFF	TGTGCCAGCAGCTTAGCCATGAGTGAAAAACTGTTTTTT
-	TRBV6-1	TRBJ1-3	-	13	CASSENRWNTIYF	TGTGCCAGCAGTGAAAACAGATGGAACACCATATATTTT
-	TRBV11-2	TRBJ2-1	-	14	CASSSPSGGNEQFF	TGTGCCAGCAGCTCCCCTTCAGGGGGGAATGAGCAGTTCTTC
-	TRBV19	TRBJ2-1	TRBD1	13	CASSARQGNEQFF	TGTGCCAGTAGTGCCCGACAGGGGAATGAGCAGTTCTTC
-	TRBV5-8	TRBJ1-5	TRBD1	14	CASSRWDRGQPQHF	TGTGCCAGCAGCAGATGGGACAGGGGTCAGCCCCAGCATTTT
-	TRBV7-2	TRBJ2-5	-	14	CASSLRTGGETQYF	TGTGCCAGCAGCTTACGGACTGGGGGCGAGACCCAGTACTTC
-	TRBV5-1	TRBJ2-3	TRBD2	17	CASSNGGGRGNTDTQYF	TGCGCCAGCAGCAATGGCGGGGGGCGGGGGAACACAGATACGCAGTATTTT
-	TRBV18	TRBJ2-2	TRBD2	14	CASSPGLATGELFF	TGTGCCAGCTCACCGGGACTAGCCACTGGGGAGCTGTTTTTT
-	TRBV30	TRBJ1-3	-	12	CAWRPGGNTIYF	TGTGCCTGGAGACCGGGTGGAAACACCATATATTTT
-	TRBV7-8	TRBJ2-7	TRBD1	15	CASSLVGQGSYEQYF	TGTGCCAGCAGCTTAGTGGGACAGGGCTCCTACGAGCAGTACTTC
-	TRBV13	TRBJ1-1	-	13	CASSFRMGTEAFF	TGTGCCAGCAGCTTCAGGATGGGCACTGAAGCTTTCTTT
-	TRBV28	TRBJ1-1	TRBD1	15	CASRLQGTVLAEAFF	TGTGCCAGCAGACTACAGGGGACGGTTTTGGCTGAAGCTTTCTTT
-	TRBV28	TRBJ1-5	-	15	CASSLFATGYQPQHF	TGTGCCAGCAGTTTATTTGCCACGGGTTATCAGCCCCAGCATTTT
-	TRBV7-2	TRBJ1-2	-	13	CASSSQGNYGYTF	TGTGCCAGCAGCTCGCAGGGGAACTATGGCTACACCTTC
-	TRBV2	TRBJ2-5	TRBD1	15	CASNPIPRDRGTQYF	TGTGCCAGCAACCCAATCCCTAGGGACAGGGGGACCCAGTACTTC
-	TRBV5-1	TRBJ1-2	-	13	CASSLAQGGGYTF	TGCGCCAGCAGCTTGGCACAGGGTGGTGGCTACACCTTC
-	TRBV4-2	TRBJ1-6	-	14	CASSQDRRNSPLHF	TGTGCCAGCAGCCAAGATCGGAGGAATTCACCCCTCCACTTT
-	TRBV5-6	TRBJ1-6	-	14	CASSFAGGNSPLHF	TGTGCCAGCAGCTTTGCAGGCGGGAATTCACCCCTCCACTTT
-	TRBV6-5	TRBJ2-7	TRBD2	14	CASSATSGIYEQYF	TGTGCCAGCAGCGCGACTAGCGGGATCTACGAGCAGTACTTC
few	TRBV7-2	TRBJ1-2	-	14	CASSFRGVGDGYTF	TGTGCCAGCAGCTTCAGGGGCGTTGGTGATGGCTACACCTTC
once	TRBV5-4	TRBJ2-1	TRBD2	15	CASSLRVAGVDEQFF	TGTGCCAGCAGCTTGAGGGTAGCGGGGGTGGATGAGCAGTTCTTC
-	TRBV15	TRBJ1-4	-	16	CATSRDGGAANEKLFF	TGTGCCACCAGCAGAGATGGGGGGGCTGCTAATGAAAAACTGTTTTTT
-	TRBV4-3	TRBJ2-7	TRBD2	17	CASSRSVSGVNSYEQYF	TGCGCCAGCAGCCGGTCGGTTAGCGGGGTTAACTCCTACGAGCAGTACTTC
-	TRBV6-6	TRBJ2-7	TRBD2	12	CASTAGGHEQYF	TGTGCCAGCACCGCGGGGGGTCACGAGCAGTACTTC
-	TRBV9	TRBJ1-2	-	15	CASSVGGGRKFGYTF	TGTGCCAGCAGCGTAGGGGGGGGGCGCAAATTTGGCTACACCTTC
-	TRBV6-5	TRBJ2-5	TRBD1	13	CASSVTGRETQYF	TGTGCCAGCAGTGTGACAGGGAGAGAGACCCAGTACTTC
-	TRBV28	TRBJ1-1	-	15	CASTQSIGVKTEAFF	TGTGCCAGCACTCAAAGTATAGGGGTGAAGACTGAAGCTTTCTTT
once	TRBV7-7	TRBJ2-5	TRBD1	15	CASSLGRTGAETQYF	TGTGCCAGCAGCTTGGGTAGGACAGGGGCGGAGACCCAGTACTTC
-	TRBV6-1	TRBJ1-1	-	14	CASRRQAMNTEAFF	TGTGCCAGCCGCCGACAGGCGATGAACACTGAAGCTTTCTTT
-	TRBV19	TRBJ2-1	TRBD2	15	CASSLTSGDYNEQFF	TGTGCCAGTAGCTTAACTAGCGGGGACTACAATGAGCAGTTCTTC
-	TRBV18	TRBJ1-3	-	15	CASSPPLSSGNTIYF	TGTGCCAGCTCACCACCCCTGAGCTCTGGAAACACCATATATTTT
-	TRBV28	TRBJ1-2	TRBD1	13	CASSLDRGLGYTF	TGTGCCAGCAGTTTAGACAGGGGGCTTGGCTACACCTTC
-	TRBV2	TRBJ2-1	TRBD2	15	CASSGPAGGYNEQFF	TGTGCCAGCAGTGGTCCAGCGGGGGGATACAATGAGCAGTTCTTC
-	TRBV10-2	TRBJ2-7	TRBD2	16	CASSFNPSGGSMEQYF	TGCGCCAGCAGTTTCAACCCTAGCGGAGGTAGTATGGAGCAGTACTTC
-	TRBV2	TRBJ2-5	TRBD1	13	CASRGTGEETQYF	TGTGCCAGCAGGGGGACAGGTGAAGAGACCCAGTACTTC
-	TRBV2	TRBJ2-7	TRBD2	12	CASSDVTSRGYF	TGTGCCAGCAGTGATGTGACTAGCCGTGGGTACTTC
-	TRBV11-1	TRBJ2-2	-	16	CANSGRQGSNTGELFF	TGTGCCAACAGCGGGCGACAGGGATCAAACACCGGGGAGCTGTTTTTT
-	TRBV19	TRBJ2-3	TRBD2	16	CASSIQLAGGTDTQYF	TGTGCCAGTAGTATCCAACTAGCGGGGGGAACAGATACGCAGTATTTT
-	TRBV5-4	TRBJ2-3	-	14	CASSPPGSTDTQYF	TGTGCCAGCAGCCCGCCGGGGAGCACAGATACGCAGTATTTT
-	TRBV6-6	TRBJ1-5	-	15	CASSSGLILNQPQHF	TGTGCCAGCAGCTCCGGACTGATCCTCAATCAGCCCCAGCATTTT
-	TRBV9	TRBJ2-1	-	15	CASSVDGGSYNEQFF	TGTGCCAGCAGCGTAGATGGGGGGTCCTACAATGAGCAGTTCTTC
-	TRBV4-1	TRBJ2-4	-	12	CASSRIQGIQYF	TGCGCCAGCAGCCGCATACAGGGCATTCAGTACTTC
few	TRBV21-1	TRBJ1-1	-	16	CASSDRDREGDTEAFF	TGTGCCAGCAGCGACCGGGACAGGGAGGGCGACACTGAAGCTTTCTTT
-	TRBV28	TRBJ2-7	TRBD1	15	CASSSTGQGAGEQYF	TGTGCCAGCAGTTCCACGGGACAGGGGGCTGGGGAGCAGTACTTC
once	TRBV5-1	TRBJ2-7	TRBD2	15	CASSLGVAGGYEQYF	TGCGCCAGCAGCTTGGGAGTAGCGGGAGGCTACGAGCAGTACTTC
few	TRBV9	TRBJ2-5	-	13	CASSVGGGETQYF	TGTGCCAGCAGCGTAGGAGGGGGAGAGACCCAGTACTTC
-	TRBV5-1	TRBJ2-1	-	15	CASSLGLDSYNEQFF	TGCGCCAGCAGCTTGGGACTAGACTCCTACAATGAGCAGTTCTTC
-	TRBV28	TRBJ2-1	-	14	CASSSHQDYNEQFF	TGTGCCAGCAGTTCACATCAGGACTACAATGAGCAGTTCTTC
-	TRBV19	TRBJ2-7	TRBD2	14	CASKLLAGSYEQYF	TGTGCCAGTAAATTACTAGCGGGCTCCTACGAGCAGTACTTC